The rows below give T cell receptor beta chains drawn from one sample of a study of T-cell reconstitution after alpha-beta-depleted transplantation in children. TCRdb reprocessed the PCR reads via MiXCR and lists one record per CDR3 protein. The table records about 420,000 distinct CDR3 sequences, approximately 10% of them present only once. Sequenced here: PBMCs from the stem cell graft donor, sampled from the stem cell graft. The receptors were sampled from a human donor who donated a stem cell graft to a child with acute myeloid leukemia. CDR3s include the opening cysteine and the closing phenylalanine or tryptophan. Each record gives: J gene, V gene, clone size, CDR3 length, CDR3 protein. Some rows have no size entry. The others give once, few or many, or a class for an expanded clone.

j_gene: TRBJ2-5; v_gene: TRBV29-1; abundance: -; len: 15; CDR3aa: CSVDPGQGRGETQYF
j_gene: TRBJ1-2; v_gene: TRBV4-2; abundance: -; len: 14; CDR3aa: CASGTATGTYGYTF
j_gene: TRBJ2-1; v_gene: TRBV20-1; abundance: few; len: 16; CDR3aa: CSARDPEEGSYNEQFF
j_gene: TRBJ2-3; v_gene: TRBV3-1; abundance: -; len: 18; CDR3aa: CASSQEFTDWTGGDTQYF
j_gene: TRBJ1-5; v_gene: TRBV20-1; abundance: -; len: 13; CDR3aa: CSASSSHNQPQHF
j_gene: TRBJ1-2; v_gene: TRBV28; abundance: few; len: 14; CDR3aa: CATTVSAGVGGYTF
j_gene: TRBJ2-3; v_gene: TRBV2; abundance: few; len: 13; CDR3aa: CASSDVGTDTQYF
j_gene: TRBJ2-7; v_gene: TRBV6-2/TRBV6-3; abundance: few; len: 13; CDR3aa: CASSYWRDGEQYF
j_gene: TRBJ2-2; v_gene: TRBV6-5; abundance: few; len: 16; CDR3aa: CASSYGAGADTGELFF
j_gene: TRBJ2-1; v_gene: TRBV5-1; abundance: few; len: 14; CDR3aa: CASSGLAGEKEQFF
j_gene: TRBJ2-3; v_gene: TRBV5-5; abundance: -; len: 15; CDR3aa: CASSPSEGITDTQYF
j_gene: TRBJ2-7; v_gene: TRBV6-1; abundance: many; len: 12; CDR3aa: CASSEEGLEQYF
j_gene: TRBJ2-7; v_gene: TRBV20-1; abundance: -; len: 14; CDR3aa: CSATLAGGVMEQYF
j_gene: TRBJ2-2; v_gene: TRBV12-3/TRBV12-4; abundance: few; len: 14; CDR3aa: CASSGDRGTGELFF
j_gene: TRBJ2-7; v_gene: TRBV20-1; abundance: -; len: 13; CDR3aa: CSARAPHQYEQYF
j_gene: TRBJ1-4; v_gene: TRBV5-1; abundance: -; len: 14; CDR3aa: CASSLETPNEKLFF
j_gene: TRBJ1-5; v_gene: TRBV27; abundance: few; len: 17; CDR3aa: CASSLSSGRGVIQPQHF
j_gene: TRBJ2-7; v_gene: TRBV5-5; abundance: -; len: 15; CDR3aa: CASSLGGRAFDEQYF
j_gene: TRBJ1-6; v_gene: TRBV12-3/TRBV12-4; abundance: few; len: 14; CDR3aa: CASSFSGGESPLHF
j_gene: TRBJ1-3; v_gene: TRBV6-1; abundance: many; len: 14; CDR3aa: CASSRQGMENTIYF
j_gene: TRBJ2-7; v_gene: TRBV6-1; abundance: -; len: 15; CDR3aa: CASSPGDANSYEQYF
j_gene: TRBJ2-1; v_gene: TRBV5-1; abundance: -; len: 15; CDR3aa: CASSHQLAGTNEQFF
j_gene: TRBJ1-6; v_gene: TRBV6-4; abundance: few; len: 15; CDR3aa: CASSAATGGDSPLHF
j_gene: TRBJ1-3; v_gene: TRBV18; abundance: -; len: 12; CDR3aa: CASSPLGSGIYF
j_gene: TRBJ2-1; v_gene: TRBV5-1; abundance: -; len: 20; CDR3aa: CASSSHSGLAGVGPGNEQFF
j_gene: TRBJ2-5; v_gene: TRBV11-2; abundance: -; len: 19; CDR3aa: CASSLFRLAGGRDQETQYF
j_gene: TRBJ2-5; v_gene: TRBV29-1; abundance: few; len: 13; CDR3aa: CSVEPGQGETQYF
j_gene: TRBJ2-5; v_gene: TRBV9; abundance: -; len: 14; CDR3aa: CASSFAGFQETQYF